The 17 T cell receptor beta chains presented below share a single source sample, sequenced in a study of T cell changes during pregnancy in multiple sclerosis. TCRdb's copy holds only in-frame clones and misses some; the assay was immunoSEQ multiplex PCR. The data hold tens of thousands of clones, with approximately 90% observed a single time. Sequenced material: CD8+ T cells from peripheral blood mononuclear cells, taken in the third trimester of pregnancy. These receptors all stem from a female donor with multiple sclerosis, enrolled in a pregnancy study.

This clone was detected only once. The chain recombines TRBV7-2 with TRBJ2-7; 9 nucleotides align to TRBD1. CDR3 length: 15 residues. The germline V gene encodes CDR1 SGHTA and CDR2 FQGNSA. V trimming: 1 base; J trimming: 5 bases; junction bases outside the gene matches: 6. Written as DNA, the CDR3 is TGTGCCAGCAGCTTAGGGGTTGGGACAGGGAACGAGCAGTACTTC. Its protein product is CASSLGVGTGNEQYF.

The table lists this clone with a few counts. The chain couples TRBV19 to TRBJ2-7, with 7 bases matching TRBD2. This CDR3 has 13 residues. V lost 1 base to trimming and J lost 5 bases; unmatched junction nucleotides: 2. CDR1 is LNHDA, CDR2 SQIVND, per germline (reference sequence). The CDR3 sequence is CASSIGGSNEQYF. CDR3 DNA: TGTGCCAGTAGTATAGGCGGGAGTAACGAGCAGTACTTC. The full variable domain, with the rest looked up from reference TRBV19 and TRBJ2-7, is DGGITQSPKYLFRKEGQNVTLSCEQNLNHDAMYWYRQDPGQGLRLIYYSQIVNDFQKGDIAEGYSVSREKKESFPLTVTSAQKNPTAFYLCASSIGGSNEQYFGPGTRLTVT.

V is TRBV5-4 and J is TRBJ2-5, with 9 bases fitting TRBD2. In germline, CDR1 is SGHNT, CDR2 YYREEE (reference sequence). V was pared by 1 base and J by 0 bases, with 4 bases of the junction left unmatched. The CDR3 spans 16 residues. The CDR3 sequence is CASSLMASGDQETQYF. CDR3 DNA: TGTGCCAGCAGCTTGATGGCTAGCGGGGACCAAGAGACCCAGTACTTC. Filled out from reference TRBV5-4 and TRBJ2-5, the complete variable domain reads ETGVTQSPTHLIKTRGQQVTLRCSSQSGHNTVSWYQQALGQGPQFIFQYYREEENGRGNFPPRFSGLQFPNYSSELNVNALELDDSALYLCASSLMASGDQETQYFGPGTRLLVL.

The chain links TRBV20-1 to TRBJ2-2; no clear D. The CDR3 has 11 amino acids. The germline V gene encodes CDR1 DFQATT and CDR2 SNEGSKA (reference sequence). Between the trimmed V and J ends, which lost 6 bases and 1 base, there was a span of 3 bases. In DNA, the CDR3 is TGCAGTGCCCGGAACACCGGGGAGCTGTTTTTT. The encoded protein is CSARNTGELFF.

The chain is built from TRBV5-5 and TRBJ1-5; TRBD1 agrees at 7 bases. Trimming cost V 4 bases and J 0 bases; bases outside gene matches: 4. The germline CDR1 and CDR2 sequences are SGHKS and YYEKEE (reference sequence). The CDR3 runs 15 residues. The CDR3 sequence: CASSPTGFSNQPQHF. The CDR3 region has the DNA TGTGCCAGCAGCCCGACAGGGTTTAGCAATCAGCCCCAGCATTTT.

The V and J genes are TRBV30 and TRBJ2-6; TRBD1 is a possible D gene (6 bases). With 5 bases removed from V and 1 base from J, the gap between germline ends came to 9 bases. The length of the CDR3 is 14 residues. Germline V gene data show CDR1 as GTSNPN and CDR2 as SVGIG (reference sequence). The CDR3 here is CAWGGSSGANVLTF. DNA for the CDR3: TGTGCCTGGGGGGGCTCTTCTGGGGCCAACGTCCTGACTTTC.

The V and J genes are TRBV5-6 and TRBJ2-3; no clear D gene. The CDR3 is 12 residues long. Trimming took off 4 bases at V and 6 bases at J, with 9 bases between the two ends. Germline CDR1 is SGHDT and CDR2 is YYEEEE. The DNA for the CDR3 is TGTGCCAGCAGCCCCCACTCGGATACGCAGTATTTT. This translates into CASSPHSDTQYF.

Here the CDR3 reads CASSQVGGEETQYF. For the CDR3, the DNA is TGCGCCAGCAGCCAAGTCGGCGGAGAAGAGACCCAGTACTTC. The V gene is TRBV4-1, the J gene TRBJ2-5; D unclear. The ends were cut back, 1 base at V and 3 bases at J, with 9 bases in the middle. The V gene's germline CDR1 is MGHRA and CDR2 YSYEKL. CDR3 length: 14 residues.

The chain carries TRBV6-5 and TRBJ1-6, with 12 bases fitting TRBD1. From germline, CDR1 is MNHEY and CDR2 SVGAGI. This CDR3 has 16 amino acids. J lost 10 bases, V lost 3 bases, and 7 bases had no gene match. The CDR3 region is CASSYEGTGGTSPLHF. The CDR3 DNA reads TGTGCCAGCAGTTATGAGGGGACAGGGGGCACCTCACCCCTCCACTTT.

The chain links TRBV5-5 to TRBJ1-5; D is perhaps TRBD1 (6 bases). In germline, CDR1 is SGHKS, CDR2 YYEKEE (reference sequence). The CDR3 totals 16 residues. V was trimmed by 4 bases and J by 0 bases, leaving 14 bases between them. The CDR3 bases are TGTGCCAGCAGCCTGTACAGGGAGGGTAGCAATCAGCCCCAGCATTTT. Protein: CASSLYREGSNQPQHF.

The chain links TRBV11-2 to TRBJ2-1, with D unresolved. Germline V gene data show CDR1 as SGHAT and CDR2 as FQNNGV. Between the trimmed V and J ends, which lost 5 bases and 6 bases, there was a span of 8 bases. The CDR3 is 12 residues long. The CDR3 sequence is CASSVTGNEQFF. In DNA, the CDR3 is TGTGCCAGCAGCGTAACCGGCAATGAGCAGTTCTTC.

This chain uses TRBV2 with TRBJ1-2, with 8 bases that match TRBD1. The germline V gene encodes CDR1 SNHLY and CDR2 FYNNEI. CDR3 size: 13 residues. The ends lost 10 bases at V and 2 bases at J; junction bases unmatched: 6. The CDR3 DNA is TGTGCCACCCAGACAGGGGAGAACTATGGCTACACCTTC. It yields the protein CATQTGENYGYTF. Complete variable domain (other parts from reference TRBV2 and TRBJ1-2): EPEVTQTPSHQVTQMGQEVILRCVPISNHLYFYWYRQILGQKVEFLVSFYNNEISEKSEIFDDQFSVERPDGSNFTLKIRSTKLEDSAMYFCATQTGENYGYTFGSGTRLTVV.

This sequence joins TRBV6-5 and TRBJ1-5; a weak D match, TRBD1 (5 bases). Germline V CDR1 and CDR2: MNHEY, SVGAGI. The CDR3 loop spans 14 amino acids. Trimming shortened V by 0 bases and J by 9 bases, and 12 bases separated the two germline ends. The CDR3 sequence is CASSYSAGWWPQHF. CDR3 coding DNA: TGTGCCAGCAGTTACTCGGCAGGGTGGTGGCCCCAGCATTTT.

The genes are TRBV9 and TRBJ2-1; 10 bases match TRBD1. This CDR3 has 17 amino acids. CDR1 is SGDLS, CDR2 YYNGEE, per germline. V lost 0 bases and J lost 8; bases outside the gene matches: 11. The DNA of the CDR3 is TGTGCCAGCAGCGTAGGCCTTGACAGGGGGCTATTGGATGAGCAGTTCTTC. It translates to CASSVGLDRGLLDEQFF. The variable domain in full, with the rest retrieved from reference TRBV9 and TRBJ2-1, is DSGVTQTPKHLITATGQRVTLRCSPRSGDLSVYWYQQSLDQGLQFLIQYYNGEERAKGNILERFSAQQFPDLHSELNLSSLELGDSALYFCASSVGLDRGLLDEQFFGPGTRLTVL.

The rearrangement links TRBV5-6 to TRBJ2-7; no firm D call. Germline V gene lookup returns CDR1 SGHDT and CDR2 YYEEEE. CDR3 length equals 12 residues. Trimming stripped 2 bases from V and 2 bases from J, with 5 bases between. CDR3 bases: TGTGCCAGCAGCTTCTACGCCTACGAGCAGTACTTC. Protein product: CASSFYAYEQYF.

V and J are TRBV6-5 and TRBJ2-7, with D possibly TRBD2 on 7 matching bases. CDR1 MNHEY and CDR2 SVGAGI come from the germline V gene. V lost 0 bases, J lost 6 bases, and 12 bases lay in between. The CDR3 loop spans 14 amino acids. This CDR3 reads CASSYSGGAGEQYF. CDR3 nucleotides: TGTGCCAGCAGTTACTCTGGGGGGGCAGGCGAGCAGTACTTC.

This chain connects TRBV29-1 to TRBJ1-1; D not certain. V lost 1 base and J lost 3, with 9 bases in between. The germline V gene encodes CDR1 SQVTM and CDR2 ANQGSEA. The CDR3 is 13 residues long. As DNA, the CDR3 is TGCAGCGTTGAAGTGGAGTTCGACACTGAAGCTTTCTTT. It yields the protein CSVEVEFDTEAFF.